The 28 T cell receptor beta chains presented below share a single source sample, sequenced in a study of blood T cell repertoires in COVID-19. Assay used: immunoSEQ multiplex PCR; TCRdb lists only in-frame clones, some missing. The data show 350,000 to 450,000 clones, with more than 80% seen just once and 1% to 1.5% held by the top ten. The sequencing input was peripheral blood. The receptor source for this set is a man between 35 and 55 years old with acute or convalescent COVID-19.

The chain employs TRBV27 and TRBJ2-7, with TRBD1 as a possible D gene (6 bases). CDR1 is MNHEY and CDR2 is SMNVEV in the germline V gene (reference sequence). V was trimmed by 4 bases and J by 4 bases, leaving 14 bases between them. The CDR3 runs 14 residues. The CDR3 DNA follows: TGTGCCAGCAGTTCAGGGACACGAACTTACGAGCAGTACTTC. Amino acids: CASSSGTRTYEQYF.

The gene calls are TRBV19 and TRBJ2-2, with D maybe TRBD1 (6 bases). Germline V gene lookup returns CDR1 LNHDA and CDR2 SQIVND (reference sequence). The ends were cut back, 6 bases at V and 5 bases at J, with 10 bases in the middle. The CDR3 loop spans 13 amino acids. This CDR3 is CASSGQSTGELFF. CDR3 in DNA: TGTGCCAGTAGCGGACAGTCTACCGGGGAGCTGTTTTTT. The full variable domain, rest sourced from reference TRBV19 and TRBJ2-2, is DGGITQSPKYLFRKEGQNVTLSCEQNLNHDAMYWYRQDPGQGLRLIYYSQIVNDFQKGDIAEGYSVSREKKESFPLTVTSAQKNPTAFYLCASSGQSTGELFFGEGSRLTVL.

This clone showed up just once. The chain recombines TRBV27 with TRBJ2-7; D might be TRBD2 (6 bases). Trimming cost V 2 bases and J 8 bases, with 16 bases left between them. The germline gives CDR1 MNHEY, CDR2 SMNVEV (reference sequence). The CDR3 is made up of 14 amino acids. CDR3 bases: TGTGCCAGCAGTTTACCGACTAGTTTGGGGCAGCAGTACTTC. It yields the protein CASSLPTSLGQQYF.

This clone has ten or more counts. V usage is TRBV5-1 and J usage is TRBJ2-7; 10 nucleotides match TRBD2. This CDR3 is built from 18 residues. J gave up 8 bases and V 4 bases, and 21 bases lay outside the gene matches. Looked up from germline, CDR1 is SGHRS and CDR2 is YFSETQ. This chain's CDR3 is CASSPQGASGSTGPKQYF. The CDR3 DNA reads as TGCGCCAGCAGCCCCCAGGGGGCTAGCGGGAGCACCGGGCCAAAGCAGTACTTC.

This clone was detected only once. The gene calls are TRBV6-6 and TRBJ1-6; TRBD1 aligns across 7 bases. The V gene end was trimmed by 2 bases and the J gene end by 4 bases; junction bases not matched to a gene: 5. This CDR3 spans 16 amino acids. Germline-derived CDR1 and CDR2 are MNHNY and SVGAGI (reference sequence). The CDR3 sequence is CASSYRGTEYNSPLHF. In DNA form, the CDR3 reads TGTGCCAGCAGTTACCGAGGGACAGAATATAATTCACCCCTCCACTTT.

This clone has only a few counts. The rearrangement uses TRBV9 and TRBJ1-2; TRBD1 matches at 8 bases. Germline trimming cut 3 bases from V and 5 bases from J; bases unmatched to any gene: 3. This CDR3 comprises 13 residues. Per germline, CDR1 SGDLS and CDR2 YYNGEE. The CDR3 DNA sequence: TGTGCCAGCAGCGCCACAGGGGGTTATGGCTACACCTTC. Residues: CASSATGGYGYTF.

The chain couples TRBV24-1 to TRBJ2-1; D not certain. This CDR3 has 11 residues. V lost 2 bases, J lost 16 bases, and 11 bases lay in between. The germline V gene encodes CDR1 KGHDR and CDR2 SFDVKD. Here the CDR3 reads CATSDSYSDFF. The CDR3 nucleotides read TGTGCCACCAGTGATTCCTATTCTGATTTCTTC.

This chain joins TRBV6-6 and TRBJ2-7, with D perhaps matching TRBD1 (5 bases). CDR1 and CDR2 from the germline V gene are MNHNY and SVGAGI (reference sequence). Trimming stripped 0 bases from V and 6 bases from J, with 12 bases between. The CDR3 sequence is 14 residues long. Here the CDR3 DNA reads TGTGCCAGCAGTTACTCAGCTGAAAGGGGCGAGCAGTACTTC. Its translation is CASSYSAERGEQYF.

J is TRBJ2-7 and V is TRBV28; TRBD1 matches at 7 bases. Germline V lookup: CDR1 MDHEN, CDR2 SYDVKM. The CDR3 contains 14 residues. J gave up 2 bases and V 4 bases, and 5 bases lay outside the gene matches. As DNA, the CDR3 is TGTGCCAGCAGTTCCAGGGGGATCCCCTACGAGCAGTACTTC. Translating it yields CASSSRGIPYEQYF.

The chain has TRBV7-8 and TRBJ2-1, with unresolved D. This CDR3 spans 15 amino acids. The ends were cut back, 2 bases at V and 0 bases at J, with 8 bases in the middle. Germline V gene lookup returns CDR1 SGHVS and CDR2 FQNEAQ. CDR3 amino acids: CASSLSQPSYNEQFF. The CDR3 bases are TGTGCCAGCAGCTTAAGCCAACCCTCCTACAATGAGCAGTTCTTC.

In DNA form, the CDR3 reads TGTGCCTGGAGTCCCGGAACAGGGGGTGGAAACACCATATATTTT. This translates into CAWSPGTGGGNTIYF. The chain recombines TRBV30 with TRBJ1-3; TRBD1 matches at 8 bases. The ends lost 2 bases at V and 3 bases at J; junction bases unmatched: 6. CDR1 GTSNPN and CDR2 SVGIG come from the germline V gene (reference sequence). The CDR3 has 15 amino acids.

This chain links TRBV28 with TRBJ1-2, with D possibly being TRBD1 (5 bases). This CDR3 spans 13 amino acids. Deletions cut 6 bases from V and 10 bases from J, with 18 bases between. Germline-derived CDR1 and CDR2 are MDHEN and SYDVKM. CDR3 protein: CASSPDSIHDYTF. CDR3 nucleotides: TGTGCCAGCAGCCCCGACAGCATTCACGACTACACCTTC.

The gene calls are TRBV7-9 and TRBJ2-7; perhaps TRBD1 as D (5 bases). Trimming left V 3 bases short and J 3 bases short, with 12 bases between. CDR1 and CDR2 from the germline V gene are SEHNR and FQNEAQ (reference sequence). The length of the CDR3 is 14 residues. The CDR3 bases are TGTGCCAGCAGCTTGGCAGGGCCAAGCTACGAGCAGTACTTC. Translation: CASSLAGPSYEQYF. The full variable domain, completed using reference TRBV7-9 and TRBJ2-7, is DTGVSQNPRHKITKRGQNVTFRCDPISEHNRLYWYRQTLGQGPEFLTYFQNEAQLEKSRLLSDRFSAERPKGSFSTLEIQRTEQGDSAMYLCASSLAGPSYEQYFGPGTRLTVT.

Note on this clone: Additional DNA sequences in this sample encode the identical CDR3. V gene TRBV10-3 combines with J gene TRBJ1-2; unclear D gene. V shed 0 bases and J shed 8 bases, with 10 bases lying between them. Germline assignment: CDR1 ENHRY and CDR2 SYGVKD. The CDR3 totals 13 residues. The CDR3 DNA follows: TGTGCCATCAGTGAGTCTCGGGGTGACGGCTACACCTTC. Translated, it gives CAISESRGDGYTF.

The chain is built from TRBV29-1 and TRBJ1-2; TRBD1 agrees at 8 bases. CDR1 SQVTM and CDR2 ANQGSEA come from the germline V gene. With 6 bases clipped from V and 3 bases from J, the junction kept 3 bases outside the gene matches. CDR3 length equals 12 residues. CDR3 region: CSVDRVDYGYTF. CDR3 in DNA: TGCAGCGTGGACAGGGTAGACTATGGCTACACCTTC.

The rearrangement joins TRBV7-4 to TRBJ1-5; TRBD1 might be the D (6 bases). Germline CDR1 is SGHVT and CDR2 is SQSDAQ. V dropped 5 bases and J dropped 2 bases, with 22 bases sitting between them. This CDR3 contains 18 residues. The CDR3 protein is CASSQLLQGVGCNQPQHF. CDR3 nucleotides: TGTGCCAGCAGCCAACTACTACAGGGCGTAGGTTGCAATCAGCCCCAGCATTTT. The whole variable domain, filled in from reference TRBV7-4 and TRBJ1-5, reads GAGVSQSPRYKVAKRGRDVALRCDSISGHVTLYWYRQTLGQGSEVLTYSQSDAQRDKSGRPSGRFSAERPERSVSTLKIQRTEQGDSAVYLCASSQLLQGVGCNQPQHFGDGTRLSIL.

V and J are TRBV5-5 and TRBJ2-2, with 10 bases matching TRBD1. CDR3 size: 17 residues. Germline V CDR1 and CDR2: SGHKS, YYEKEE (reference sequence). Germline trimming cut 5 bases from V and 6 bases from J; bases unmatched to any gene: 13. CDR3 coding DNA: TGTGCCAGCAGATCGGGACAGGGGATTTTAGCCGCCGGGGAGCTGTTTTTT. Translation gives CASRSGQGILAAGELFF.

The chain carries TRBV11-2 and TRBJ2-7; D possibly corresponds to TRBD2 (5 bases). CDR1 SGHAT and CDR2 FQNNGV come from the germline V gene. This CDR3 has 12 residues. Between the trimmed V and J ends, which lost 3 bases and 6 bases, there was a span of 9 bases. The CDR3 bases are TGTGCCAGCAGCTTGATGAGGGCCGAGCAGTACTTC. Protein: CASSLMRAEQYF. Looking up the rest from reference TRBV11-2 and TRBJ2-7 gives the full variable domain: EAGVAQSPRYKIIEKRQSVAFWCNPISGHATLYWYQQILGQGPKLLIQFQNNGVVDDSQLPKDRFSAERLKGVDSTLKIQPAKLEDSAVYLCASSLMRAEQYFGPGTRLTVT.

CDR3 in DNA: TGTGCCAGCAGTTTAGCGCTAGCGGGGGTCCACGAGCAGTACTTC. This translates into CASSLALAGVHEQYF. The chain recombines TRBV28 with TRBJ2-7; 10 nucleotides line up with TRBD2. The trim removed 2 bases at V and 5 bases at J, leaving 6 bases unmatched. The CDR3 is made up of 15 amino acids. Germline V CDR1 and CDR2: MDHEN, SYDVKM. Looking up the rest from reference TRBV28 and TRBJ2-7 gives the full variable domain: DVKVTQSSRYLVKRTGEKVFLECVQDMDHENMFWYRQDPGLGLRLIYFSYDVKMKEKGDIPEGYSVSREKKERFSLILESASTNQTSMYLCASSLALAGVHEQYFGPGTRLTVT.

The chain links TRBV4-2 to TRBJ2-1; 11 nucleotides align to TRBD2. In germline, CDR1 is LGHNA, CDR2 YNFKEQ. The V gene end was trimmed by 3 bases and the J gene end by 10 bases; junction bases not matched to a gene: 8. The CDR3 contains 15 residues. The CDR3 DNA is TGTGCCAGCAGCCAGATAGCGGGGGGGCTGGGAGAGCAGTTCTTC. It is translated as CASSQIAGGLGEQFF.

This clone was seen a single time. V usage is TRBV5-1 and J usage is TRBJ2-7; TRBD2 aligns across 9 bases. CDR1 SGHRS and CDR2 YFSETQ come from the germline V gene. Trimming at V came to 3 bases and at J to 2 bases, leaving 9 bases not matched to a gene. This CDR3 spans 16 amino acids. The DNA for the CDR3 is TGCGCCAGCAGCTCGGCTACGGGACTAGCTGCCTACGAGCAGTACTTC. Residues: CASSSATGLAAYEQYF.

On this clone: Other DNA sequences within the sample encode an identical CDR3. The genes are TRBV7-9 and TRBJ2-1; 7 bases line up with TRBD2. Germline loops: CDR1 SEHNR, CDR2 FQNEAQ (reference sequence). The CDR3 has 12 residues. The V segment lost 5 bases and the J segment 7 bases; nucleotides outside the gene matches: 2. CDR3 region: CASSPGGNEQFF. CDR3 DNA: TGTGCCAGCAGCCCGGGGGGAAATGAGCAGTTCTTC.

The CDR3 is CASSINRQPAHYGYTF. The CDR3 DNA reads TGTGCCAGCAGTATCAATAGACAGCCAGCACACTATGGCTACACCTTC. The chain carries TRBV2 and TRBJ1-2; D perhaps matches TRBD1 (5 bases). The CDR3 extends over 16 amino acids. Trimming took 5 bases from V and 3 from J, leaving 19 bases between them. The germline gives CDR1 SNHLY, CDR2 FYNNEI.

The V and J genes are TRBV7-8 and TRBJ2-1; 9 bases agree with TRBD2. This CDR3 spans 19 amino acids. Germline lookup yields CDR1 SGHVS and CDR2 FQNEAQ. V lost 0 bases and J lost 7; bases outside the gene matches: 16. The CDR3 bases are TGTGCCAGCAGCTTAGCGGGTAGCGGGAGACCTCCGATTTTGAATGAGCAGTTCTTC. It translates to CASSLAGSGRPPILNEQFF.

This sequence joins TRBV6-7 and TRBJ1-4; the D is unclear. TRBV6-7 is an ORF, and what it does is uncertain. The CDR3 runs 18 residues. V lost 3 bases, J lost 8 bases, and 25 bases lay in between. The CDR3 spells CASSYAFGSGARLEKLFF. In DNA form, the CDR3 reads TGTGCCAGCAGTTATGCTTTCGGGTCGGGAGCAAGGCTAGAAAAACTGTTTTTT.

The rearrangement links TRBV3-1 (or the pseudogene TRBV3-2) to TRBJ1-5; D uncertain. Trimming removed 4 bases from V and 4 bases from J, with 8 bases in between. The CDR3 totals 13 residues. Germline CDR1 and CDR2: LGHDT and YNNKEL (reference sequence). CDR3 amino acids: CASSPTSNQPQHF. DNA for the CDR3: TGTGCCAGCAGCCCGACAAGTAATCAGCCCCAGCATTTT.

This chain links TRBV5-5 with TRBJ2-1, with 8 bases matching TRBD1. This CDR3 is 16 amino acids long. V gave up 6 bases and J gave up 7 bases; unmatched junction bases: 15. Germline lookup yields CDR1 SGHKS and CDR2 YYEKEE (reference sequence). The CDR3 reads CASTVPQGEPGNEQFF. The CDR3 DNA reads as TGTGCCAGCACCGTACCACAGGGGGAGCCTGGGAATGAGCAGTTCTTC. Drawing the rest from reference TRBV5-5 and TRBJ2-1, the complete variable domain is DAGVTQSPTHLIKTRGQQVTLRCSPISGHKSVSWYQQVLGQGPQFIFQYYEKEERGRGNFPDRFSARQFPNYSSELNVNALLLGDSALYLCASTVPQGEPGNEQFFGPGTRLTVL.

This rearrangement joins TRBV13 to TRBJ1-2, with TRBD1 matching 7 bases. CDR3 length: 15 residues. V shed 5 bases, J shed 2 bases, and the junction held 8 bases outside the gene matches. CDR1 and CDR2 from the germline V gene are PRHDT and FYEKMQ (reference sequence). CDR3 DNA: TGTGCCAGCAGCACCCGGGACAGTGCCAACTATGGCTACACCTTC. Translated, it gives CASSTRDSANYGYTF.